Here is one T cell receptor beta chain with its context. What this receptor recognizes is not known. No base quality values were provided; no much bigger clone lies one nucleotide off. These data are taken from a study of blood T cell repertoires in COVID-19 (dated by TCRdb to 2018 to 2020). Study-wide context: Samples covering the acute and convalescent phases of COVID-19 were provided by collaborators in the United States, Italy and Spain. The prospective study material was composed of cDNA or gDNA derived from T cells, B-cell-depleted T cells, or PBMCs. Deeply sampled blood TCRbeta repertoires from subjects exposed to, actively infected with, or recovered from COVID-19 were included in the dataset. The repertoires were released in a freely available public database meant as a resource for research on the immune response to SARS-CoV-2. The samples were drawn from the first 160 participants of the ongoing ImmuneRACE study and from 950 to 1,500 subjects provided by 6 global collaborators. Sample metadata almost always included a de-identified subject ID, COVID-19 status, age in years and sex. HLA class I and class II types, where available, came from metadata supplied by the sample provider rather than from assay-based typing. Overall study results and their limits: The quantity of clinical and demographic metadata differed by source and by participant and was supplied without curation.

Collaborating institutions collected whole blood in K2EDTA tubes following their own protocols. For TCRbeta analysis, collaborator samples were shipped as frozen whole blood, as isolated PBMCs, or as DNA extracted from either sample type. The immunoSEQ Assay, a bias-controlled multiplex PCR, was used to amplify TCRbeta CDR3 regions from genomic DNA. Per the authors' processing: Nucleated cell counts per sample were estimated from amplification of reference gene primers within the assay. To quantify the absolute abundance of each unique TCRbeta CDR3 rearrangement, sequence reads were collapsed and filtered. Productive Simpson clonality was computed per sample as the square root of Simpson's diversity index over productive rearrangements. TCRdb took this table from immuneACCESS and kept in-frame rearrangements with V and J called. Such tables lack part of the clones; where checked against another copy, unresolved V genes explain under half of the gap, and the rest is unexplained. V, J and clone size derive from that table, while D and trimming were established from the DNA sequence. Counted in this sample were under 300,000 clones; around 90% of them appeared once. Together, the top ten hold approximately 2% of the sample.

The CDR3 covers 14 residues, taking in both the cysteine and the phenylalanine. Here the CDR3 DNA is all that survives: 42 bases in frame from base 1. V and J are trimmed by 6 bases and 3 bases, and the gene matches miss 7 bases of the junction. The CDR1 and CDR2 encoded by the germline V gene (reference sequence) are LNHNV and YYDKDF. Specimen: peripheral blood. The sequence links TRBV15 to TRBJ1-2, and TRBD1 aligns with 7 junction nucleotides. The receptor was derived from a man aged 45-60 years with acute or convalescent COVID-19. The sequence in DNA is TGTGCCACCAGGATGAACCAGGGGGACTATGGCTACACCTTC. Its amino acids are CATRMNQGDYGYTF. The full variable domain, completed from the reference TRBV15 and TRBJ1-2 proteins outside the CDR3, reads DAMVIQNPRYQVTQFGKPVTLSCSQTLNHNVMYWYQQKSSQAPKLLFHYYDKDFNNEADTPDNFQSRRPNTSFCFLDIRSPGLGDTAMYLCATRMNQGDYGYTFGSGTRLTVV.